The clone carrying this TCR beta chain showed up many times. The lymph nodes were axillary draining lymph nodes from breast cancer patients. The V and J ends lost 2 bases and 6 bases, in that order; junction bases with no gene match: 2. The CDR3 covers 14 residues. The germline CDR1 and CDR2 sequences are KGHSH and LQKENI. The data were taken from a study of breast tumors, draining lymph nodes, adjacent tissues. Via MiXCR, TCRdb re-called the multiplex PCR reads, giving one row per CDR3 protein. The data contain under 150,000 distinct CDR3 sequences, 15% to 20% of them singletons. V usage is TRBV18 and J usage is TRBJ2-3, with TRBD2 matching over 10 bases. Sequenced sample: axillary lymph node tissue. The receptor was isolated from a female donor with breast cancer. Some clones in this sample may be carry-over from other donors' samples. DNA for the CDR3: TGTGCCAGCTCACCATCTAGCGGGAGTGATACGCAGTATTTT. It yields the protein CASSPSSGSDTQYF.